The 23 T cell receptor beta chains given below trace back to one sample, sequenced in a study of response to subunit inactivated influenza vaccine. TCRdb independently ran MiXCR on the RT-PCR reads; one entry per CDR3 protein. Of about 540,000 distinct CDR3 sequences in the sample, under 30% were seen once. This sample also appeared in a second study, on T cells expressing NK-cell markers. In that study: 5'RACE template switching with UMIs generated TCR beta cDNA.

The input for sequencing was CD4+ T cells sorted from PBMCs, taken 11 to 12 days after vaccination. The receptors originated from a man aged 50 or older who received an inactivated influenza vaccine.

This chain links TRBV4-2 with TRBJ2-1; 10 nucleotides align to TRBD1. Trimming at V came to 2 bases and at J to 5 bases, leaving 3 bases not matched to a gene. This CDR3 has 15 amino acids. Looked up from germline, CDR1 is LGHNA and CDR2 is YNFKEQ. The CDR3 DNA sequence: TGTGCCAGCAGCCAACGGGGGACAGGGGACAATGAGCAGTTCTTC. Its translation: CASSQRGTGDNEQFF.

The chain links TRBV11-2 to TRBJ2-3; 8 nucleotides align to TRBD2. This CDR3 spans 16 amino acids. Trimming removed 5 bases from V and 4 bases from J; junction bases left unmatched: 11. CDR1 is SGHAT and CDR2 is FQNNGV in the germline V gene. The CDR3 region is CASSLLLRGDSDTQYF. The CDR3 coding sequence is TGTGCCAGCAGCCTACTTTTGCGGGGGGATTCAGATACGCAGTATTTT.

The rearrangement links TRBV4-3 to TRBJ2-7; 10 bases agree with TRBD1. Germline lookup yields CDR1 LGHNA and CDR2 YSLEER. Losses at the gene ends were 2 bases for V and 4 bases for J; bases not matched to a gene: 5. The CDR3 has 15 residues. The CDR3 nucleotides read TGCGCCAGCAGCCAATCCGGGACAGGGGTTTACGAGCAGTACTTC. Encoded protein: CASSQSGTGVYEQYF.

This clonotype was observed a single time. The V gene is TRBV5-1, the J gene TRBJ1-1; the D is unclear. From germline, CDR1 is SGHRS and CDR2 YFSETQ. This CDR3 spans 14 amino acids. V lost 6 bases and J lost 1, with 13 bases in between. The CDR3 nucleotides read TGCGCCAGCAAGGTTTGGGCCGAGAACACTGAAGCTTTCTTT. Protein product: CASKVWAENTEAFF.

This clonotype was counted between two and nine times. This chain joins TRBV3-1 and TRBJ1-4, with 9 bases identical to TRBD1. The CDR3 loop spans 15 amino acids. Trimming took 2 bases from V and 6 from J; bases not matched to a gene: 4. CDR1 and CDR2 from the germline V gene are LGHDT and YNNKEL (reference sequence). The CDR3 loop is CASSQRTGADEKLFF. Written as DNA, the CDR3 is TGTGCCAGCAGCCAAAGGACAGGGGCCGATGAAAAACTGTTTTTT.

This clonotype turned up a few times. The chain uses TRBV3-1 and TRBJ2-7, with D unresolved. Trimming stripped 0 bases from V and 3 bases from J, with 6 bases between. This CDR3 spans 13 amino acids. Germline values: CDR1 LGHDT, CDR2 YNNKEL (reference sequence). As DNA, the CDR3 is TGTGCCAGCAGCCAAGATTATCGCTACGAGCAGTACTTC. Protein product: CASSQDYRYEQYF.

The chain has TRBV10-3 and TRBJ1-5, with 7 bases fitting TRBD1. The CDR3 loop spans 16 amino acids. Germline assignment: CDR1 ENHRY and CDR2 SYGVKD. V lost 4 bases and J lost 1; bases outside the gene matches: 7. The CDR3, as DNA: TGTGCCATCAGTGCTTCTAACAGGGGCAGCAATCAGCCCCAGCATTTT. Translating it yields CAISASNRGSNQPQHF.

The chain uses TRBV4-1 and TRBJ1-1, with TRBD1 identical over 10 bases. Trimming at V came to 2 bases and at J to 5 bases, leaving 8 bases not matched to a gene. This CDR3 contains 16 residues. Germline CDR1 reads MGHRA; CDR2 reads YSYEKL. The CDR3 sequence: CASSQQTRTGGTEAFF. The CDR3 nucleotides read TGCGCCAGCAGCCAACAAACTAGGACAGGGGGAACTGAAGCTTTCTTT.

This clonotype appeared a few times. V usage is TRBV11-2 and J usage is TRBJ2-2; 8 bases align to TRBD1. The CDR3 consists of 14 residues. Germline values: CDR1 SGHAT, CDR2 FQNNGV. V shed 2 bases and J 10 bases; nucleotides not matched to a gene: 6. The CDR3 region is CASSLRQGSAELFF. The CDR3 DNA reads as TGTGCCAGCAGCTTAAGACAGGGGTCTGCGGAGCTGTTTTTT.

The chain links TRBV20-1 to TRBJ2-5; TRBD1 matches at 9 bases. This CDR3 region has 14 residues. Germline CDR1 DFQATT, CDR2 SNEGSKA (reference sequence). Trimming removed 5 bases from V and 4 bases from J; junction bases left unmatched: 8. CDR3 protein: CSASDRGRGETQYF. In DNA form, the CDR3 reads TGCAGTGCTTCCGACAGGGGGAGGGGAGAGACCCAGTACTTC.

The rearrangement uses TRBV6-2 or TRBV6-3 and TRBJ1-5; D gene unclear. Germline V lookup: CDR1 MNHEY, CDR2 SVGEGT. The CDR3 has 13 residues. V lost 6 bases and J lost 5, with 11 bases in between. CDR3 protein: CASSLVGHQPQHF. CDR3 DNA sequence: TGTGCCAGCAGCCTCGTCGGTCATCAGCCCCAGCATTTT.

This clonotype was picked up a small number of times. The genes are TRBV5-6 and TRBJ2-7, with unresolved D. Trimming left V 2 bases short and J 1 base short, with 13 bases between. The CDR3 runs to 15 residues. CDR1 SGHDT and CDR2 YYEEEE come from the germline V gene. This CDR3 reads CASSFSALGSYEQYF. In DNA, the CDR3 is TGTGCCAGCAGCTTTTCGGCCCTCGGGTCCTACGAGCAGTACTTC.

This chain joins TRBV20-1 and TRBJ2-7; D ambiguous. V lost 0 bases and J lost 3, with 12 bases in between. The CDR3 has 14 residues. In germline, CDR1 is DFQATT, CDR2 SNEGSKA (reference sequence). CDR3 in amino acids: CSARDQPPRYEQYF. The DNA for the CDR3 is TGCAGTGCTAGAGATCAACCCCCCCGCTACGAGCAGTACTTC.

The chain links TRBV6-2 or TRBV6-3 to TRBJ2-5; tentatively, D is TRBD1 (6 bases). Germline-derived CDR1 and CDR2 are MNHEY and SVGEGT. This CDR3 spans 17 amino acids. V was trimmed by 2 bases and J by 2 bases, leaving 18 bases between them. The CDR3 DNA follows: TGTGCCAGCAGTTACGTTATCTTCGGACAGTTACAAGAGACCCAGTACTTC. Amino acids: CASSYVIFGQLQETQYF.

The gene calls are TRBV3-1 and TRBJ1-4; D is perhaps TRBD1 (6 bases). Germline CDR1 reads LGHDT; CDR2 reads YNNKEL (reference sequence). The V end was cut by 0 bases, the J end by 5 bases, with 13 bases between. This CDR3 region has 16 residues. The CDR3 bases are TGTGCCAGCAGCCAAGATGCGGGGGGCGCGAATGAAAAACTGTTTTTT. Protein: CASSQDAGGANEKLFF.

The gene calls are TRBV29-1 and TRBJ2-3; 14 bases map to TRBD2. The germline gives CDR1 SQVTM, CDR2 ANQGSEA. This CDR3 comprises 17 residues. Trimming at V came to 1 base and at J to 6 bases, leaving 9 bases not matched to a gene. In DNA form, the CDR3 reads TGCAGCGTTGAAGCGCCCGGACTAGCGGGAGGTGGGGATACGCAGTATTTT. Translation gives CSVEAPGLAGGGDTQYF.

CDR3 DNA sequence: TGTGCCAGCAGCCTTCAAACAGGGGGCACCAATCAGCCCCAGCATTTT. This sequence encodes CASSLQTGGTNQPQHF. The V and J genes are TRBV7-2 and TRBJ1-5; 9 bases align to TRBD1. Losses at the gene ends were 5 bases for V and 3 bases for J; bases not matched to a gene: 8. The CDR3 consists of 16 residues. CDR1 and CDR2 (germline): SGHTA, FQGNSA.

In its sample, this clonotype was seen a few times. The rearrangement uses TRBV2 and TRBJ2-6; perhaps TRBD1 as D (6 bases). There are 15 residues in the CDR3. Germline-derived CDR1 and CDR2 are SNHLY and FYNNEI. V lost 7 bases and J lost 3, with 13 bases in between. The CDR3, as DNA: TGTGCCAGCAAGGTCGAGGGGGTTGGGGCCAACGTCCTGACTTTC. It yields the protein CASKVEGVGANVLTF.

The J gene is TRBJ1-1, the V gene TRBV12-3 or TRBV12-4, with 7 nucleotides matching TRBD1. V trimming: 7 bases; J trimming: 3 bases; junction bases outside the gene matches: 8. This CDR3 is 14 amino acids long. The CDR3 sequence is CASTMTGKYTEAFF. CDR3 DNA sequence: TGTGCCAGCACAATGACAGGGAAGTACACTGAAGCTTTCTTT.

This chain connects TRBV6-5 to TRBJ2-6; no clear D gene. CDR1 MNHEY and CDR2 SVGAGI come from the germline V gene. The CDR3 runs to 15 residues. V lost 1 base to trimming and J lost 0 bases, with 4 bases between them. CDR3 sequence reads: CASSYWGSGANVLTF. CDR3 sequence (DNA): TGTGCCAGCAGTTACTGGGGCTCTGGGGCCAACGTCCTGACTTTC.

The chain uses TRBV27 and TRBJ2-3; 7 positions match TRBD1. Trimming removed 2 bases from V and 1 base from J; junction bases left unmatched: 6. The CDR3 consists of 16 residues. Per the germline V gene, CDR1 is MNHEY and CDR2 is SMNVEV (reference sequence). CDR3 bases: TGTGCCAGCAGTTTAGTCCCGACAGGGCGCACAGATACGCAGTATTTT. This gives the protein CASSLVPTGRTDTQYF.

The rearrangement links TRBV6-2 or TRBV6-3 to TRBJ1-5, with 11 bases that match TRBD1. J lost 9 bases, V lost 5 bases, and 12 bases had no gene match. The CDR3 spans 16 residues. CDR1 and CDR2 (germline): MNHEY, SVGEGT. CDR3 nucleotide sequence: TGTGCCAGCAGTCCCCCCCGGGACAGGGGGACGTGGCCCCAGCATTTT. The encoded protein is CASSPPRDRGTWPQHF.

In this sample, this clonotype turned up a few times. The rearrangement links TRBV6-1 to TRBJ1-1, with unresolved D. Trimming pared 6 bases from V and 3 bases from J, leaving 17 bases between. Germline V gene sequence: CDR1 MNHNS, CDR2 SASEGT. This CDR3 is built from 15 residues. CDR3 region: CASSPTFAGYTEAFF. The DNA of the CDR3 is TGTGCCAGCAGCCCCACCTTCGCGGGGTACACTGAAGCTTTCTTT.